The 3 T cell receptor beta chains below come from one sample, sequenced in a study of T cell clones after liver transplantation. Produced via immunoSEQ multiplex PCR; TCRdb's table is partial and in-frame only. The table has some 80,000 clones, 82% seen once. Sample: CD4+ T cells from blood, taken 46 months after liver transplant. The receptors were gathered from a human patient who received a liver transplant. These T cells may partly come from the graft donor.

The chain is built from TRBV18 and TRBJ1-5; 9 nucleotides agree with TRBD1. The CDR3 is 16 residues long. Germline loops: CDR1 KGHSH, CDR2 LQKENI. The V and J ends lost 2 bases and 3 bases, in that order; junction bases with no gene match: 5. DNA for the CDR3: TGTGCCAGCTCACCAGTTGGGACAGGGCACAATCAGCCCCAGCATTTT. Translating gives CASSPVGTGHNQPQHF.

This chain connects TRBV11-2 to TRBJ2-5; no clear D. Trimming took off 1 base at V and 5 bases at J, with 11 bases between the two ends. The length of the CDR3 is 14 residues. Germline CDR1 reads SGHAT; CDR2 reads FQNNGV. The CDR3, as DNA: TGTGCCAGCAGCTTAGGTCAGCGTGTTGAGACCCAGTACTTC. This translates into CASSLGQRVETQYF.

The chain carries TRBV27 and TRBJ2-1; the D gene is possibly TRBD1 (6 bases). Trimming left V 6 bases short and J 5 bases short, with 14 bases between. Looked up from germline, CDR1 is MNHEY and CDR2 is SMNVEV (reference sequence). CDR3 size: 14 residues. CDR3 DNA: TGTGCCAGCAGATTTTACGGGACAAACAATGAGCAGTTCTTC. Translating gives CASRFYGTNNEQFF.